The 21 T cell receptor beta chains given below trace back to one sample, sequenced in a study of blood T cell repertoires in COVID-19 (dated by TCRdb to about 2020). The library relied on the immunoSEQ multiplex PCR assay. As stored in TCRdb, this immuneACCESS dataset retains in-frame rearrangements with V and J assigned. A fraction of the clones does not appear; measured against another copy, unresolved V genes explain less than half of the discrepancy, and the remainder lacks a known reason. For this sample the table gives approximately 200,000 clones, of which 70% to 90% were detected only once. More than 9% of the sample is in the top ten clones. Sequencing input: peripheral blood. The receptors shown here come from a woman at least 80 years old with acute or convalescent COVID-19.

The rearrangement links TRBV7-8 to TRBJ1-1, with D perhaps TRBD1 (5 bases). The CDR3 loop spans 12 amino acids. V gave up 6 bases and J gave up 8 bases, with 13 bases separating them. CDR1 is SGHVS and CDR2 is FQNEAQ in the germline V gene. The CDR3 DNA reads TGTGCCAGCAGGATCACAGGATCCGAAGCTTTCTTT. Its translation: CASRITGSEAFF.

The sample holds a few counts of this clone. The chain employs TRBV7-8 and TRBJ2-7; 11 positions match TRBD1. CDR1 SGHVS and CDR2 FQNEAQ come from the germline V gene. This CDR3 has 18 amino acids. Germline trimming cut 5 bases from V and 3 bases from J; bases unmatched to any gene: 15. Here the CDR3 DNA reads TGTGCCAGCAGCAAGCCAAGGGACAGGGGGTTTGACGGCTACGAGCAGTACTTC. It specifies CASSKPRDRGFDGYEQYF.

The chain uses TRBV11-1 and TRBJ1-2; 10 bases are shared with TRBD1. This CDR3 is built from 15 residues. Germline V gene lookup returns CDR1 SGHAT and CDR2 FQDESV (reference sequence). V was pared by 1 base and J by 10 bases, with 9 bases of the junction left unmatched. CDR3 in amino acids: CASSLGLDRGQAYTF. CDR3 in DNA: TGTGCCAGCAGCTTAGGTCTCGACAGGGGGCAGGCCTACACCTTC.

The rearrangement joins TRBV10-3 to TRBJ2-5, with 7 nucleotides matching TRBD2. With 5 bases clipped from V and 5 bases from J, the junction kept 2 bases outside the gene matches. The CDR3 covers 12 residues. Germline V gene lookup returns CDR1 ENHRY and CDR2 SYGVKD. CDR3 nucleotides: TGTGCCATCAGTCGGGGGGAGGAGACCCAGTACTTC. Amino acids: CAISRGEETQYF.

This chain joins TRBV19 and TRBJ2-7; tentatively, D is TRBD1 (6 bases). Germline V gene data show CDR1 as LNHDA and CDR2 as SQIVND (reference sequence). Trimming left V 8 bases short and J 5 bases short, with 10 bases between. CDR3 length equals 11 residues. CDR3 sequence: CASGTWDEQYF. The CDR3 nucleotides are TGTGCCAGTGGGACATGGGACGAGCAGTACTTC.

The chain links TRBV5-4 to TRBJ1-3; D gene uncertain. The length of the CDR3 is 15 residues. Trimming left V 3 bases short and J 1 base short, with 11 bases between. Germline values: CDR1 SGHNT, CDR2 YYREEE (reference sequence). The CDR3 DNA reads as TGTGCCAGCAGCTCTGGACCGGGATCTGGAAACACCATATATTTT. The encoded protein is CASSSGPGSGNTIYF.

The chain combines TRBV7-9 with TRBJ1-2, with 10 nucleotides matching TRBD1. The CDR3 is 16 amino acids. Losses at the gene ends were 0 bases for V and 4 bases for J; bases not matched to a gene: 5. The germline V gene has CDR1 SEHNR and CDR2 FQNEAQ (reference sequence). The CDR3 is CASSLAGGQGLYGYTF. As DNA, the CDR3 is TGTGCCAGCAGCTTAGCGGGGGGACAGGGGCTCTATGGCTACACCTTC.

The chain links TRBV5-1 to TRBJ1-1; the D is unclear. V was cut by 4 bases and J by 6 bases, with 7 bases left in between. CDR1 is SGHRS, CDR2 YFSETQ, per germline. There are 11 residues in the CDR3. CDR3 loop: CASSVGAEAFF. CDR3 nucleotides: TGCGCCAGCAGCGTAGGAGCTGAAGCTTTCTTT.

The CDR3 coding sequence is TGTGCCAGCAGTTTTGGCATCAATCAGCCCCAGCATTTT. It specifies CASSFGINQPQHF. The chain carries TRBV27 and TRBJ1-5, with D unresolved. Trimming shortened V by 3 bases and J by 3 bases, and 6 bases separated the two germline ends. The length of the CDR3 is 13 residues. Germline lookup yields CDR1 MNHEY and CDR2 SMNVEV (reference sequence).

The V and J genes are TRBV18 and TRBJ1-4; perhaps TRBD1 as D (5 bases). This CDR3 comprises 15 residues. Germline CDR1 KGHSH, CDR2 LQKENI. The V gene lost 3 bases and the J gene lost 6 bases, with 14 bases spanning the gap. CDR3 nucleotide sequence: TGTGCCAGCTCACCTCAGGGCGGGGGTGATGAAAAACTGTTTTTT. It yields the protein CASSPQGGGDEKLFF.

V and J are TRBV11-3 and TRBJ2-1, with TRBD2 matching over 7 bases. Germline loops: CDR1 SGHNT, CDR2 YENEEA. The CDR3 has 16 amino acids. The trim removed 5 bases at V and 7 bases at J, leaving 14 bases unmatched. This chain's CDR3 is CASSPAGAGVRNEQFF. The DNA of the CDR3 is TGTGCCAGCAGCCCCGCGGGAGCTGGGGTTAGGAATGAGCAGTTCTTC.

The V and J genes are TRBV6-6 and TRBJ2-7; possible D gene TRBD1, 6 bases. There are 16 residues in the CDR3. The germline V gene has CDR1 MNHNY and CDR2 SVGAGI (reference sequence). V lost 4 bases, J lost 5 bases, and 21 bases lay in between. The CDR3, as DNA: TGTGCCAGCAGTTTCCCAATCGGGCAGGGGACCAACGAGCAGTACTTC. Translating it yields CASSFPIGQGTNEQYF.

This rearrangement joins TRBV7-8 to TRBJ2-7, with D unclear. Trimming left V 4 bases short and J 6 bases short, with 13 bases between. The CDR3 runs 13 residues. Per the germline V gene, CDR1 is SGHVS and CDR2 is FQNEAQ. CDR3: CASSSGFSGEQYF. CDR3 DNA sequence: TGTGCCAGCAGCTCCGGGTTCTCCGGCGAGCAGTACTTC.

This clone was picked up one time. The V and J genes are TRBV19 and TRBJ2-1; perhaps TRBD1 as D (6 bases). The CDR3 contains 15 residues. Germline loops: CDR1 LNHDA, CDR2 SQIVND (reference sequence). V was clipped by 3 bases and J by 4 bases, with 13 bases between them. CDR3: CASSIYGRGYNEQFF. Written as DNA, the CDR3 is TGTGCCAGTAGTATTTATGGCAGGGGATACAATGAGCAGTTCTTC. The whole variable domain, remainder taken from reference TRBV19 and TRBJ2-1, is DGGITQSPKYLFRKEGQNVTLSCEQNLNHDAMYWYRQDPGQGLRLIYYSQIVNDFQKGDIAEGYSVSREKKESFPLTVTSAQKNPTAFYLCASSIYGRGYNEQFFGPGTRLTVL.

This sequence joins TRBV4-3 and TRBJ1-1; D ambiguous. Germline V gives CDR1 LGHNA, CDR2 YSLEER. The CDR3 consists of 14 residues. Trimming left V 1 base short and J 4 bases short, with 10 bases between. The CDR3 region is CASSQVSRGTEAFF. CDR3 coding DNA: TGCGCCAGCAGCCAAGTCTCGCGGGGCACTGAAGCTTTCTTT.

The rearrangement joins TRBV6-1 to TRBJ1-2; 7 positions agree with TRBD1. The germline CDR1 and CDR2 sequences are MNHNS and SASEGT. The CDR3 runs 13 residues. Germline trimming cut 3 bases from V and 8 bases from J; bases unmatched to any gene: 6. This chain's CDR3 is CASSEGQNWGYTF. CDR3 DNA sequence: TGTGCCAGCAGTGAGGGACAGAACTGGGGCTACACCTTC.

The chain has TRBV7-9 and TRBJ1-3; 8 nucleotides align to TRBD1. The CDR3 sequence is 17 residues long. The junction had 9 bases not matched to a gene; V was cut back by 3 bases and J by 2 bases. Germline lookup yields CDR1 SEHNR and CDR2 FQNEAQ (reference sequence). The CDR3 sequence: CASSLPRDRLAGNTIYF. The CDR3 DNA sequence: TGTGCCAGCAGCTTGCCCCGGGACAGGTTAGCTGGAAACACCATATATTTT.

Comment on this clone: At the DNA level, this CDR3 is encoded by other sequences in the same sample as well. The chain links TRBV12-3 or TRBV12-4 to TRBJ1-2, with unresolved D. Trimming stripped 3 bases from V and 1 base from J, with 6 bases between. This CDR3 comprises 13 residues. The chain's CDR3 is CASSLSGNYGYTF. In DNA, the CDR3 is TGTGCCAGCAGTTTGAGTGGTAACTATGGCTACACCTTC.

This sequence joins TRBV5-8 and TRBJ2-5, with D maybe TRBD1 (6 bases). Trimming shortened V by 4 bases and J by 4 bases, and 20 bases separated the two germline ends. This CDR3 contains 16 residues. From germline, CDR1 is SGHTS and CDR2 YDEGEE. The CDR3 nucleotides read TGTGCCAGCAGCATCCTACCGGACAGTGGCCGAGAGACCCAGTACTTC. Translation gives CASSILPDSGRETQYF.

The V call is TRBV7-9, the J call TRBJ2-5, with D hard to call. Trimming took off 10 bases at V and 3 bases at J, with 9 bases between the two ends. Germline assignment: CDR1 SEHNR and CDR2 FQNEAQ (reference sequence). This CDR3 is 11 amino acids long. This CDR3 reads CAIQTEETQYF. DNA for the CDR3: TGTGCCATACAAACCGAAGAGACCCAGTACTTC.

The chain couples TRBV7-2 to TRBJ1-2, with a tentative D call TRBD1 (6 bases). This CDR3 has 14 amino acids. Trimming removed 1 base from V and 6 bases from J, with 12 bases in between. The germline CDR1 and CDR2 sequences are SGHTA and FQGNSA. DNA of the CDR3: TGTGCCAGCAGCTTAGACAGGGCCAAAGATGGCTACACCTTC. Translation: CASSLDRAKDGYTF. The whole variable domain, remainder taken from reference TRBV7-2 and TRBJ1-2, is GAGVSQSPSNKVTEKGKDVELRCDPISGHTALYWYRQSLGQGLEFLIYFQGNSAPDKSGLPSDRFSAERTGGSVSTLTIQRTQQEDSAVYLCASSLDRAKDGYTFGSGTRLTVV.